The 22 T cell receptor beta chains below were found in one sample sequenced in a study of shared clonotypes between healthy human individuals. As defined, naive CD8 cells were CD45RO-negative and positively selected for CCR7, with terminally differentiated effector memory CD45RA+ cells excluded. The data were produced by immunoSEQ multiplex PCR, yet TCRdb's version contains in-frame clones alone and is incomplete. This table holds about 2.2 million clones, 93% found once. The sequencing sample was made of naive CD8+ T cells from PBMCs. The receptors were gathered from a man between 18 and 35 years old in good health. Some clones in this sample may be carry-over from other donors' samples.

This clone has more than one count but fewer than ten. The chain combines TRBV18 with TRBJ1-5; D remains ambiguous. Trimming cost V 2 bases and J 2 bases, with 10 bases left between them. Per germline, CDR1 KGHSH and CDR2 LQKENI. The CDR3 is 15 residues long. For the CDR3, the DNA is TGTGCCAGCTCACCATCGGGGAGAGGCAATCAGCCCCAGCATTTT. The encoded protein is CASSPSGRGNQPQHF.

The chain combines TRBV13 with TRBJ2-3; no definite D call. Germline V gene data show CDR1 as PRHDT and CDR2 as FYEKMQ (reference sequence). The germline V and J ends were trimmed by 4 bases and 3 bases, with 11 bases remaining between them. The CDR3 is made up of 14 amino acids. The DNA for the CDR3 is TGTGCCAGCAGCTCCCTTCCCGGAACAGATACGCAGTATTTT. Amino acids: CASSSLPGTDTQYF.

The chain combines TRBV11-2 with TRBJ2-7; 7 nucleotides agree with TRBD2. The CDR3 has 14 amino acids. Germline CDR1 and CDR2: SGHAT and FQNNGV. V lost 1 base to trimming and J lost 5 bases; unmatched junction nucleotides: 5. This chain's CDR3 is CASSLGGGDHEQYF. CDR3 in DNA: TGTGCCAGCAGCTTAGGGGGAGGGGACCACGAGCAGTACTTC. The whole variable domain, remainder taken from reference TRBV11-2 and TRBJ2-7, is EAGVAQSPRYKIIEKRQSVAFWCNPISGHATLYWYQQILGQGPKLLIQFQNNGVVDDSQLPKDRFSAERLKGVDSTLKIQPAKLEDSAVYLCASSLGGGDHEQYFGPGTRLTVT.

Comment on this clone: The same CDR3 also results from other DNA sequences found in this sample. This chain links TRBV7-9 with TRBJ1-3; D is ambiguous. V lost 3 bases to trimming and J lost 0 bases, with 3 bases between them. Germline V gene sequence: CDR1 SEHNR, CDR2 FQNEAQ (reference sequence). The CDR3 sequence is 13 residues long. This CDR3 is CASSLGSGNTIYF. Written as DNA, the CDR3 is TGTGCCAGCAGCTTGGGCTCTGGAAACACCATATATTTT.

This clone was observed once. V usage is TRBV28 and J usage is TRBJ1-4; no clear D gene. The CDR3 totals 16 residues. V lost 6 bases to trimming and J lost 5 bases, with 19 bases between them. The V gene's germline CDR1 is MDHEN and CDR2 SYDVKM. The CDR3 is CASSKAPPAENEKLFF. As DNA, the CDR3 is TGTGCCAGCAGCAAGGCCCCCCCAGCGGAGAATGAAAAACTGTTTTTT.

This clone came up once. The chain combines TRBV27 with TRBJ2-7; a weak D match, TRBD2 (7 bases). This CDR3 has 14 amino acids. V gave up 4 bases and J gave up 5 bases, with 15 bases separating them. Germline V CDR1 and CDR2: MNHEY, SMNVEV (reference sequence). The CDR3 reads CASSWGGAADEQYF. The CDR3 DNA is TGTGCCAGCAGTTGGGGGGGCGCAGCCGACGAGCAGTACTTC.

Notes on this clone: The same CDR3 arises from other DNA sequences in this sample as well. The CDR3 reads CASSVSGGNQETQYF. CDR3 sequence (DNA): TGTGCCAGCAGCGTATCGGGGGGGAACCAAGAGACCCAGTACTTC. The gene calls are TRBV9 and TRBJ2-5; TRBD2 aligns across 8 bases. The CDR3 has 15 amino acids. Germline V lookup: CDR1 SGDLS, CDR2 YYNGEE. V shed 1 base, J shed 0 bases, and the junction held 2 bases outside the gene matches.

V and J are TRBV27 and TRBJ2-7, with a weak D call TRBD1 (5 bases). Germline values: CDR1 MNHEY, CDR2 SMNVEV (reference sequence). V was pared by 5 bases and J by 4 bases, with 21 bases between. CDR3 length: 16 residues. CDR3 in amino acids: CASSPSPRQFSYEQYF. The CDR3 nucleotides read TGTGCCAGCAGTCCCTCCCCTCGACAGTTTTCGTACGAGCAGTACTTC.

V is TRBV7-2 and J is TRBJ2-5; D unclear. CDR3 length equals 15 residues. Germline V gives CDR1 SGHTA, CDR2 FQGNSA. V lost 2 bases, J lost 1 base, and 11 bases lay in between. CDR3 in DNA: TGTGCCAGCAGCTTACCTCAGCGTTCCCAAGAGACCCAGTACTTC. Translation: CASSLPQRSQETQYF.

Only one count was recorded for this clone. The CDR3 DNA sequence: TGTGCCAGCAGCTTAAATCCCTCGGCGGGAGTGAAGCATGAGCAGTTCTTC. It is translated as CASSLNPSAGVKHEQFF. This chain connects TRBV7-3 to TRBJ2-1, with TRBD2 matching 7 bases. Germline V lookup: CDR1 SGHTA, CDR2 FQGTGA. The CDR3 covers 17 residues. After removal of 1 base from V and 8 bases from J, the junction contained 14 bases not matched to a gene.

V is TRBV25-1 and J is TRBJ1-2; 7 bases fit TRBD1. The germline CDR1 and CDR2 sequences are MGHDK and SYGVNS. This CDR3 has 17 residues. The V gene end was trimmed by 3 bases and the J gene end by 13 bases; junction bases not matched to a gene: 23. The CDR3 nucleotides are TGTGCCAGCAGTGACGACGTTTCTGAACCGGGACAGCACGGGTCCACCTTC. Translation: CASSDDVSEPGQHGSTF.

V gene TRBV19 combines with J gene TRBJ1-1; TRBD1 matches at 7 bases. The CDR3 contains 13 residues. After removal of 3 bases from V and 7 bases from J, the junction contained 5 bases not matched to a gene. CDR1 is LNHDA and CDR2 is SQIVND in the germline V gene (reference sequence). CDR3 amino acids: CASSIGQAFEAFF. Here the CDR3 DNA reads TGTGCCAGTAGTATTGGACAGGCCTTTGAAGCTTTCTTT.

This chain uses TRBV15 with TRBJ2-3, with TRBD2 identical over 7 bases. The J segment lost 2 bases and the V segment lost 0 bases, leaving 8 bases of the junction unmatched. Germline CDR1 reads LNHNV; CDR2 reads YYDKDF (reference sequence). The CDR3 covers 17 residues. CDR3: CATSRDLRGRLTDTQYF. CDR3 DNA: TGTGCCACCAGCAGAGACCTCCGCGGGAGACTCACAGATACGCAGTATTTT.

This clone has a single count. Other DNA sequences of this sample code for an identical CDR3. The V and J genes are TRBV19 and TRBJ2-7, with a tentative D call TRBD1 (6 bases). This CDR3 has 12 residues. The ends were cut back, 4 bases at V and 4 bases at J, with 8 bases in the middle. Per germline, CDR1 LNHDA and CDR2 SQIVND (reference sequence). The DNA of the CDR3 is TGTGCCAGTAGTACCGGGACATACGAGCAGTACTTC. Its protein is CASSTGTYEQYF.

The gene calls are TRBV27 and TRBJ2-7; D not certain. The CDR3 has 11 amino acids. The V gene lost 10 bases and the J gene lost 2 bases, with 9 bases spanning the gap. Germline CDR1 and CDR2: MNHEY and SMNVEV (reference sequence). CDR3 amino acids: CATQQAYEQYF. The CDR3 nucleotides read TGTGCCACCCAGCAGGCCTACGAGCAGTACTTC.

To note about this clone: The same CDR3 is also encoded by other DNA sequences in this sample. V and J are TRBV27 and TRBJ2-1; the match to TRBD1 covers 7 bases. The CDR3 totals 13 residues. The germline V gene has CDR1 MNHEY and CDR2 SMNVEV (reference sequence). V lost 6 bases, J lost 4 bases, and 3 bases stayed unmatched. CDR3 residues: CASSLQGYNEQFF. The CDR3 nucleotides are TGTGCCAGCAGCCTACAGGGGTACAATGAGCAGTTCTTC.

The chain employs TRBV7-3 and TRBJ2-7; either TRBD1 or TRBD2 may supply D (5 bases each). The length of the CDR3 is 14 residues. Trimming stripped 5 bases from V and 3 bases from J, with 14 bases between. Germline V gene sequence: CDR1 SGHTA, CDR2 FQGTGA. The DNA for the CDR3 is TGTGCCAGCAGCCCATACGGGGCAAACTACGAGCAGTACTTC. Translating gives CASSPYGANYEQYF.

The table lists this clone with a count of one. The sample has other DNA sequences that encode this CDR3 too. J is TRBJ2-2 and V is TRBV9; 12 bases line up with TRBD2. CDR3 length: 15 amino acids. Germline CDR1 and CDR2: SGDLS and YYNGEE. V gave up 4 bases and J gave up 5 bases; unmatched junction bases: 3. This chain's CDR3 is CASSPGLAGTGELFF. The DNA for the CDR3 is TGTGCCAGCAGCCCCGGACTAGCGGGGACCGGGGAGCTGTTTTTT.

The CDR3 DNA is TGCGCCAGCAGCCACGGGGGACAGGGATCCTACAATGAGCAGTTCTTC. Encoded protein: CASSHGGQGSYNEQFF. V is TRBV4-3 and J is TRBJ2-1, with 9 bases lining up with TRBD1. Trimming cost V 3 bases and J 1 base; bases outside gene matches: 4. Germline V gives CDR1 LGHNA, CDR2 YSLEER. This CDR3 spans 16 amino acids.

The chain employs TRBV2 and TRBJ2-3; the match to TRBD1 covers 9 bases. V shed 6 bases and J 2 bases; nucleotides not matched to a gene: 15. The CDR3 runs to 18 residues. Germline V CDR1 and CDR2: SNHLY, FYNNEI. The CDR3 DNA is TGTGCCAGCAGCTCACCCCGCCTCGGACAGGGGTCCACAGATACGCAGTATTTT. Translated: CASSSPRLGQGSTDTQYF.

The chain recombines TRBV27 with TRBJ2-7; 9 nucleotides match TRBD2. Trimming at V came to 10 bases and at J to 2 bases, leaving 21 bases not matched to a gene. The germline V gene has CDR1 MNHEY and CDR2 SMNVEV (reference sequence). The CDR3 consists of 18 residues. CDR3 nucleotide sequence: TGTGCCATCGGGAAGGGGCCGCCCGGGGTAGCGGGAGCCTACGAGCAGTACTTC. Translated: CAIGKGPPGVAGAYEQYF.

A remark on this clone: At the DNA level, this CDR3 is encoded by other sequences in the same sample as well. This rearrangement joins TRBV19 to TRBJ2-1; perhaps TRBD2 as D (6 bases). V was clipped by 1 base and J by 4 bases, with 11 bases between them. The CDR3 is 15 residues long. Germline CDR1 LNHDA, CDR2 SQIVND (reference sequence). The CDR3 nucleotides read TGTGCCAGTAGTATAGTTGGACTACCGTACAATGAGCAGTTCTTC. This sequence encodes CASSIVGLPYNEQFF.